This T cell receptor (beta chain) was captured in a study of T cells in Graves' hyperthyroidism and ophthalmopathy. Amplification targeted TCR beta CDR3 regions from RNA transcripts. TCR CDR3 regions were first amplified by RT-PCR with HTBI primers. Each CDR3 protein gets one entry after TCRdb re-called the multiplex PCR reads with MiXCR. Found here are roughly 380,000 distinct CDR3 sequences, about 13% of them singletons; the top ten hold about 20%. Those patients with uncontrolled infection, other autoimmune disease, pregnancy or lactation were excluded. This clonotype was found many times. The antigen is not known. Points from the study as a whole: Before onset, by a median of approximately 5.9 months, the model predicted ophthalmopathy.

The CDR3 is made up of 13 amino acids. From germline, CDR1 is SGDLS and CDR2 YYNGEE. V was clipped by 4 bases and J by 7 bases, with 12 bases between them. The specimen was blood. This rearrangement joins TRBV9 to TRBJ2-1; D unresolved. The sequence derives from a man aged 25-45 years with Graves' hyperthyroidism that later progressed to Graves' ophthalmopathy. The CDR3, as DNA: TGTGCCAGCAGCTTCTGGCCGGTTAATGAGCAGTTCTTC. Translated: CASSFWPVNEQFF.